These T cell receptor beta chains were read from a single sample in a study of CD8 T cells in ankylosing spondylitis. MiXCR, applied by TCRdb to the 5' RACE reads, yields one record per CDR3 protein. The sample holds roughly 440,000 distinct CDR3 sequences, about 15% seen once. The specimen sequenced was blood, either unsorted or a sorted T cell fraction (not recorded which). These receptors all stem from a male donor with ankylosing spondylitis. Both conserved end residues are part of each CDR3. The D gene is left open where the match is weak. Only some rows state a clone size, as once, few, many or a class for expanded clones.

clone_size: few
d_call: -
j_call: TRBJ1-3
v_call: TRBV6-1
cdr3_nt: TGTGCCAGCATGCACGCCTCGGGGGTTGGAAACACCATATATTTT
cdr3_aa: CASMHASGVGNTIYF

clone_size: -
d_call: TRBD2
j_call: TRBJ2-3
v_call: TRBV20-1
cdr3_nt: TGCAGTGCTAGAGATCATTCGCGTAGCGGGGGGGTGAAAAGAGATACGCAGTATTTT
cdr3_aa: CSARDHSRSGGVKRDTQYF

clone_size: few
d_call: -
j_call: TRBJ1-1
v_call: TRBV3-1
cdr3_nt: TGTGCCAGCAGCCAAGGTACTTTATCGAACACTGAAGCTTTCTTT
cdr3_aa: CASSQGTLSNTEAFF

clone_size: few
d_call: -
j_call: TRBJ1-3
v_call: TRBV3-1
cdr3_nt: TGTGCCAGCAGCCAATACCGATCTTCTGGAAACACCATATATTTT
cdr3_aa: CASSQYRSSGNTIYF

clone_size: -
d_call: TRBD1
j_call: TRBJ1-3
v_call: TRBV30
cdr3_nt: TGTGCCTGGATGACAGGGCCGAACACCATATATTTT
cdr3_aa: CAWMTGPNTIYF

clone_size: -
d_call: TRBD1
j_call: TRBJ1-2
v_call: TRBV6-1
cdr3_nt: TGTGCCAGCAGAACCGGACAGGGGGAAGTCTATGGCTACACCTTC
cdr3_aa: CASRTGQGEVYGYTF

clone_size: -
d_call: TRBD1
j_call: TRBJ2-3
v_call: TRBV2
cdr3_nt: TGTGCCAGCAGTGAAGTAGGGGGCGAGTATTTT
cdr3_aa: CASSEVGGEYF

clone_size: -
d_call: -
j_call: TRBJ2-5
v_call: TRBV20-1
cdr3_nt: TGCAGTGCTAGGGACCCGACCCAAGAGACCCAGTACTTC
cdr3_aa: CSARDPTQETQYF

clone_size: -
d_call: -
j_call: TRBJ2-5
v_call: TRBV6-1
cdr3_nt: TGTGCCAGCAGCCGGGGCTGGCAAGAGACCCAGTACTTC
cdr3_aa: CASSRGWQETQYF

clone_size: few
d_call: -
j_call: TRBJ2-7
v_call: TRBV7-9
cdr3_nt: TGTGCCAGCAGCTTAGGTAGTAAATCCGGCGAGCAGTACTTC
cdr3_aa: CASSLGSKSGEQYF

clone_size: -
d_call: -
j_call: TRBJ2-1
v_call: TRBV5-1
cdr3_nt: TGCGCCAGCAGCTTGGATAGTACTGAGCAGTTCTTC
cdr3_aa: CASSLDSTEQFF

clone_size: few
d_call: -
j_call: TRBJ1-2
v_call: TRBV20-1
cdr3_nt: TGCAGTGCTGGAGCTGGGGACTATGGCTACACCTTC
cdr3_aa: CSAGAGDYGYTF

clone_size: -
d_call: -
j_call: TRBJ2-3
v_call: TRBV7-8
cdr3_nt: TGTGCCAGCACCCTCGGGAGCGGACGCACAGATACGCAGTATTTT
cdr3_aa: CASTLGSGRTDTQYF

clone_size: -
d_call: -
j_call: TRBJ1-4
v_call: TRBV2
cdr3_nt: TGTGCCAGCAGCGGCCTCCATGAAAAACTGTTTTTT
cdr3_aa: CASSGLHEKLFF

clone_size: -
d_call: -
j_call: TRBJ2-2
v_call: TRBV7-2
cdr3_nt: TGTGCCAGCAGATCGGCAGGGGCCGCCGGGGAGCTGTTTTTT
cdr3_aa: CASRSAGAAGELFF

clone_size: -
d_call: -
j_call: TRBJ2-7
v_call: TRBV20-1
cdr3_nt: TGCAGTGCTAGACTCGACAAACCCATCCCCAGCCACGAGCAGTACTTC
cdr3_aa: CSARLDKPIPSHEQYF

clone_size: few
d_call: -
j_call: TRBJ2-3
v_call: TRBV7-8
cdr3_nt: TGTGCCAGCAGCCGTGGGACGGGAGCTACAGATACGCAGTATTTT
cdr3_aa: CASSRGTGATDTQYF

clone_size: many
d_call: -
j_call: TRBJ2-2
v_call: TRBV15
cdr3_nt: TGTGCCACCAGCAGGTTCCCCGGGAGCAACACCGGGGAGCTGTTTTTT
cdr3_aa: CATSRFPGSNTGELFF

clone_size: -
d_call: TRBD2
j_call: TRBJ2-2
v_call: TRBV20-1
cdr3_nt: TGCGGCCAGCAGCTAGCGGGAGCGACCGGGGAGCTGTTTTTT
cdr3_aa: CGQQLAGATGELFF

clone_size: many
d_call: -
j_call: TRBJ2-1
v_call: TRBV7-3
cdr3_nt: TGTGCCAGCAGCTTATCAGACAATGAGCAGTTCTTC
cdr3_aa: CASSLSDNEQFF

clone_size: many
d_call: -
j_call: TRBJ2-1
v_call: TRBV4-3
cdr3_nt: TGCGCCAGCAGCCAAGACTACAATGAGCAGTTCTTC
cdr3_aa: CASSQDYNEQFF

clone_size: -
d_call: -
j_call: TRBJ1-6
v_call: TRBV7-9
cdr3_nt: TGTGCCAGCAGCTTCCCAGGGAGGGAGTCACCCCTCCACTTT
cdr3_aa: CASSFPGRESPLHF

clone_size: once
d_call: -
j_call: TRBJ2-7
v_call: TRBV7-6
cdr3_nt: TGTGCCAGCAGCTTAGGGACAAGCCTCTCCTACGAGCAGTACTTC
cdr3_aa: CASSLGTSLSYEQYF

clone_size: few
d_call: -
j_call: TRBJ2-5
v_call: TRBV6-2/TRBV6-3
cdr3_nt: TGTGCCAGCAGTTACCCACTTCATGGGACACCGAGATCCCAAGAGACCCAGTACTTC
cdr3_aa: CASSYPLHGTPRSQETQYF

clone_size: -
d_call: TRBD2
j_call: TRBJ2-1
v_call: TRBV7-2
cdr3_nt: TGTGCCAGCAGCGGAGAGCGGGGTAATGAGCAGTTCTTC
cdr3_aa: CASSGERGNEQFF